This TCR beta chain was recorded in a study of PD-1 blockade in mismatch repair-deficient tumors. Germline assignment: CDR1 SGHNT and CDR2 YENEEA. Trimming took 8 bases from V and 4 from J, leaving 11 bases between them. There are 13 residues in the CDR3. Assay: immunoSEQ multiplex PCR; the TCRdb copy retains only in-frame clones and omits some. Here the sample spans roughly 80,000 clones, over 70% being singletons. Findings of the study overall: Tumor-resident clones, often undetectable pretreatment in blood, expanded then contracted after pembrolizumab.

PCR or immunohistochemistry showed mismatch repair deficiency in every enrolled patient. The TCR-sequenced patients were a few responders to pembrolizumab. As regards this clone: Antigen unknown.

The receptor's source is an adult with mismatch repair-deficient cancer. The chain couples TRBV11-3 to TRBJ1-4, with D possibly TRBD1 on 5 matching bases. Source: peripheral blood, taken 12 weeks after starting pembrolizumab. The CDR3 spells CASGATYNEKLFF. The CDR3 bases are TGTGCCAGCGGGGCAACGTATAATGAAAAACTGTTTTTT.